This TCR beta chain was captured by sequencing in a study of OX40 agonist ivuxolimab in advanced cancers. A note on the overall study: Ivuxolimab was an agonistic, fully human IgG2 monoclonal antibody directed against OX40 (CD134), a costimulatory receptor. The paper describes the monotherapy dose-escalation part (N ≈ 51 patients) of the phase I trial of ivuxolimab. The dose-escalation cohort was about 86% male with a mean age of about 65 years, ranging from about 23 to 85. Peripheral TCRbeta sequencing was intended to test whether TCR sequence diversity was altered and clonal T-cell expansion was caused by ivuxolimab. Among the approximately 54 dose-escalation patients, approximately 20 had hepatocellular carcinoma, 15 or so melanoma, 9 renal cell carcinoma and 9 head and neck cancer. Three dose-escalation patients achieved partial responses, one with hepatocellular carcinoma and two with cutaneous melanoma. Prior anti-PD-1, anti-PD-L1 or anti-CTLA-4 therapy was permitted, and checkpoint inhibitors had been received by under 50% of dose-escalation patients. Intravenous ivuxolimab was administered to patients every 2 weeks at six dose levels: 0.01, 0.1, 0.3, 1.5, 3 and 10 mg/kg.

Findings and caveats that apply to the study as a whole: At doses from 0.1 to 3.0 mg/kg, clonal expansion was seen in both CD4+ and CD8+ blood T cells between baseline and week 6. Low levels of normalized T-cell clonal expansion were also seen in some patients who did not respond. After ivuxolimab, more expanded clones were found on average in CD8+ T cells than in CD4+ T cells. Partial responders in the 0.1-3.0 mg/kg groups had among the lowest normalized peripheral clonal expansion, especially among CD8+ T cells. Which antigens the clonally expanded peripheral T cells were specific for was not determined.

Patients with autoimmune disease history or receiving systemic immunosuppression were excluded from the trial. Peripheral blood for TCR sequencing was collected from all dose cohorts at baseline, on cycle 4 day 1, and on cycle 7 day 1. Samples came from an open-label, multicenter, first-in-human phase I dose-escalation trial of ivuxolimab. Adults with locally advanced or metastatic head and neck squamous cell, hepatocellular, melanoma or renal cell carcinoma were enrolled in the trial. Before TCR sequencing, CD4+ and CD8+ T cells were separately sorted from peripheral blood. The germline V gene specifies SGHDN as CDR1 and FVKESK as CDR2. Between the V and J ends, shortened by 0 bases and 9 bases respectively, the junction contains 15 bases. From cysteine to phenylalanine, the CDR3 is 15 amino acids long. The DNA shown is the 45-base CDR3, in frame from base 1. To sequence the TCRbeta CDR3 region, genomic DNA was isolated from the sorted cells. TCRbeta CDR3 regions were sequenced using the immunoSEQ Assay. What TCRdb holds here is the immuneACCESS table cut down to in-frame rearrangements. Part of the clones is not present; checked against another copy, under half of the missing clones reflect an unresolved V gene, and the others are unexplained. The sample table contains about 79,000 clones; only one count was recorded for around 90% of them. Roughly 6.9% of the sample comes from the top ten.

Regarding this clone: The antigen it binds to is not known. No much larger clone exists at a distance of one base, and base qualities are not known.

Specimen: CD4+ or CD8+ T cells sorted from blood, collected in a trial of the OX40 agonist ivuxolimab. Recombination connected TRBV14 to TRBJ2-1; 5 matching bases give a weak D call of TRBD2. This clonotype was sampled from an adult with an advanced solid tumor such as melanoma, head and neck, liver or kidney cancer. DNA sequence: TGTGCCAGCAGCCAAGATCATCCGGGATTGGGTGAGCAGTTCTTC. Its translation is CASSQDHPGLGEQFF.